The 27 T cell receptor beta chains in this list originate from one sample, sequenced in a study of identical twins. From the 5' RACE reads, TCRdb called clonotypes with MiXCR, one entry per CDR3 protein. Found here are around 340,000 distinct CDR3 sequences, over 9% of them singletons; the top ten hold roughly 7%. These data were likewise used in another study, on yellow fever vaccine responses in identical twins.

The sequenced sample consisted of CD8+ T cells sorted from blood. These receptors were collected from a woman under 30 in good health.

This clonotype was found a few times. The V and J genes are TRBV21-1 and TRBJ2-7; the table's D call, TRBD1, has no DNA check behind it. TRBV21-1 is a pseudogene locus. The CDR3 sequence is 17 residues long. CDR3 loop: CASSPGKETGETYEQYV. The DNA of the CDR3 is TGTGCCAGCAGCCCTGGGAAGGAGACAGGGGAGACCTACGAGCAGTACGTC.

In its sample, this clonotype was seen a few times. This sequence joins TRBV28 and TRBJ2-1; maybe TRBD2 (5 bases). Germline assignment: CDR1 MDHEN and CDR2 SYDVKM. The CDR3 is 15 amino acids. The V end lost 2 bases, the J end lost 4 bases, and 12 bases lay between the germline ends. The CDR3 DNA is TGTGCCAGCAGTTTAAAAGCGGTGTTTTACAATGAGCAGTTCTTC. Translation: CASSLKAVFYNEQFF. Full variable domain (remainder filled in from reference TRBV28 and TRBJ2-1): DVKVTQSSRYLVKRTGEKVFLECVQDMDHENMFWYRQDPGLGLRLIYFSYDVKMKEKGDIPEGYSVSREKKERFSLILESASTNQTSMYLCASSLKAVFYNEQFFGPGTRLTVL.

This clonotype was picked up many times. This chain uses TRBV5-1 with TRBJ2-7, with TRBD2 matching over 8 bases. The CDR3 covers 16 residues. V shed 5 bases, J shed 5 bases, and the junction held 15 bases outside the gene matches. Germline CDR1 reads SGHRS; CDR2 reads YFSETQ. This CDR3 reads CASRPGTSRVWHEQYF. CDR3 DNA: TGCGCCAGCAGGCCCGGGACTAGTAGAGTATGGCACGAGCAGTACTTC.

This clonotype has just a few counts. This chain joins TRBV7-2 and TRBJ2-3; 7 bases are a match to TRBD2. The germline CDR1 and CDR2 sequences are SGHTA and FQGNSA. V gave up 2 bases and J gave up 3 bases; unmatched junction bases: 8. The CDR3 runs to 16 residues. CDR3 sequence (DNA): TGTGCCAGCAGCTTATCCCTAGCGGACGGGACAGATACGCAGTATTTT. Translation: CASSLSLADGTDTQYF.

This clonotype was detected a few times. The rearrangement joins TRBV12-3 or TRBV12-4 to TRBJ1-6, with a possible D match to TRBD1 (5 bases). This CDR3 is 14 amino acids long. Trimming removed 3 bases at V and 6 bases at J, with 9 bases between. The CDR3 here is CASSLGQLNSPLHF. In DNA, the CDR3 is TGTGCCAGCAGTTTGGGGCAGCTTAATTCACCCCTCCACTTT.

This clonotype has a handful of counts. V usage is TRBV9 and J usage is TRBJ2-1; TRBD2 matches at 10 bases. The CDR3 is 16 amino acids. Germline CDR1 and CDR2: SGDLS and YYNGEE. With V trimmed by 4 bases and J by 4 bases, 8 bases remained unmatched. CDR3 DNA: TGTGCCAGCAGCACGGTTAGCGGGGGGAATTACAATGAGCAGTTCTTC. It translates to CASSTVSGGNYNEQFF.

The chain carries TRBV20-1 and TRBJ1-6, with a weak D call TRBD1 (5 bases). CDR3 length equals 15 residues. Deletions cut 5 bases from V and 4 bases from J, with 15 bases between. Germline V CDR1 and CDR2: DFQATT, SNEGSKA (reference sequence). The CDR3 nucleotides are TGCAGTGCTGATGGGAAGGGGCAGTATAATTCACCCCTCCACTTT. This encodes CSADGKGQYNSPLHF.

This clonotype was seen ten or more times. The chain combines TRBV10-2 with TRBJ2-3, with TRBD2 identical over 7 bases. Germline CDR1 is WSHSY and CDR2 is SAAADI. The CDR3 extends over 15 amino acids. Losses at the gene ends were 6 bases for V and 5 bases for J; bases not matched to a gene: 11. CDR3 nucleotide sequence: TGCGCCAGCAGCGCTTTGGCGGGGGTTAAAGATACGCAGTATTTT. It yields the protein CASSALAGVKDTQYF.

The chain employs TRBV7-8 and TRBJ1-5; 8 positions match TRBD1. This CDR3 has 14 amino acids. Trimming cost V 5 bases and J 5 bases; bases outside gene matches: 5. Germline assignment: CDR1 SGHVS and CDR2 FQNEAQ. The CDR3 bases are TGTGCCAGCAGCCCAGGGGGCAGGCATCAGCCCCAGCATTTT. It codes for CASSPGGRHQPQHF.

This clonotype was seen ten or more times. The chain combines TRBV20-1 with TRBJ2-3, with D possibly being TRBD2 (5 bases). This CDR3 is built from 14 residues. The V and J ends lost 3 bases and 0 bases respectively, with 10 bases between them. Germline assignment: CDR1 DFQATT and CDR2 SNEGSKA (reference sequence). CDR3 nucleotides: TGCAGTGCTAGCGGGGAGACTAGCACAGATACGCAGTATTTT. It yields the protein CSASGETSTDTQYF.

This clonotype was counted ten times or more. The rearrangement links TRBV12-3 or TRBV12-4 to TRBJ2-5; 7 bases agree with TRBD1. The CDR3 spans 14 residues. V was pared by 3 bases and J by 7 bases, with 8 bases of the junction left unmatched. The CDR3 nucleotides are TGTGCCAGCAGTTTCCCACAGCCAGGGGGGACCCAGTACTTC. It translates to CASSFPQPGGTQYF.

This chain uses TRBV5-5 with TRBJ1-3; no firm D call. The CDR3 totals 14 residues. The ends were cut back, 1 base at V and 3 bases at J, with 8 bases in the middle. Germline V gene data show CDR1 as SGHKS and CDR2 as YYEKEE (reference sequence). The CDR3 loop is CASSLMDGGNTIYF. In DNA form, the CDR3 reads TGTGCCAGCAGCTTGATGGACGGTGGAAACACCATATATTTT.

This clonotype was recorded a few times. This rearrangement joins TRBV7-9 to TRBJ2-5, with a tentative D call TRBD2 (7 bases). This CDR3 comprises 14 residues. V lost 7 bases and J lost 5, with 17 bases in between. Germline V CDR1 and CDR2: SEHNR, FQNEAQ (reference sequence). CDR3 DNA sequence: TGTGCCAGCACCACGCGAGGGGGGGACGAGACCCAGTACTTC. Translated, it gives CASTTRGGDETQYF.

This clonotype was counted between two and nine times. The chain links TRBV20-1 to TRBJ2-1, with 10 bases aligning to TRBD2. Trimming cost V 5 bases and J 9 bases; bases outside gene matches: 10. The germline CDR1 and CDR2 sequences are DFQATT and SNEGSKA (reference sequence). The CDR3 covers 14 residues. The CDR3 bases are TGCAGTGCTCATAGCGGGAGGACTTTCGGTGAGCAGTTCTTC. It codes for CSAHSGRTFGEQFF.

This clonotype was picked up many times. In nucleotides, the CDR3 is TGCAGTGCTCCCCCCTTGCTCCCTACCAACTACGAGCAGTACGTC. It specifies CSAPPLLPTNYEQYV. The J gene is TRBJ2-7, the V gene TRBV20-1; D is ambiguous. The ends were cut back, 5 bases at V and 3 bases at J, with 20 bases in the middle. The CDR3 covers 15 residues. Germline values: CDR1 DFQATT, CDR2 SNEGSKA (reference sequence).

This clonotype has at least ten counts. The chain joins TRBV4-1 to TRBJ2-7; 8 bases map to TRBD1. This CDR3 is 14 amino acids long. V shed 1 base and J 1 base; nucleotides not matched to a gene: 0. Germline assignment: CDR1 MGHRA and CDR2 YSYEKL. The chain's CDR3 is CASSQGQGSYEQYV. CDR3 sequence (DNA): TGCGCCAGCAGCCAAGGACAGGGGTCCTACGAGCAGTACGTC.

This rearrangement joins TRBV2 to TRBJ2-1, with 11 bases fitting TRBD2. The germline V gene has CDR1 SNHLY and CDR2 FYNNEI. There are 14 residues in the CDR3. The V and J ends lost 9 bases and 7 bases, in that order; junction bases with no gene match: 8. CDR3 residues: CASRGGLAGNEQFF. DNA of the CDR3: TGTGCCAGTAGAGGAGGACTAGCGGGTAATGAGCAGTTCTTC.

The V and J genes are TRBV28 and TRBJ2-3; tentatively, D is TRBD1 (5 bases). The V end was cut by 2 bases, the J end by 4 bases, with 7 bases between. Germline V CDR1 and CDR2: MDHEN, SYDVKM. This CDR3 has 13 residues. The CDR3 region is CASSLGHPDTQYF. The DNA for the CDR3 is TGTGCCAGCAGTTTAGGACACCCAGATACGCAGTATTTT.

Only a few counts were recorded for this clonotype. This chain uses TRBV7-6 with TRBJ2-5; 11 positions agree with TRBD2. V was pared by 5 bases and J by 0 bases, with 5 bases of the junction left unmatched. Germline-derived CDR1 and CDR2 are SGHVS and FNYEAQ. The CDR3 is made up of 16 amino acids. CDR3 sequence: CASSHGLAGNQETQYF. DNA of the CDR3: TGTGCCAGCAGCCATGGACTAGCGGGTAACCAAGAGACCCAGTACTTC.

In this sample, this clonotype turned up many times. This rearrangement joins TRBV4-1 to TRBJ2-3; the match to TRBD2 covers 7 bases. The CDR3 has 15 residues. Germline V gives CDR1 MGHRA, CDR2 YSYEKL. After removal of 0 bases from V and 6 bases from J, the junction contained 6 bases not matched to a gene. The CDR3: CASSQDWGRADTQYF. CDR3 sequence (DNA): TGCGCCAGCAGCCAAGATTGGGGGAGGGCCGATACGCAGTATTTT.

This clonotype was found many times. This chain connects TRBV5-5 to TRBJ2-2; TRBD2 aligns across 7 bases. J was trimmed by 4 bases and V by 1 base; bases with no gene match: 7. This CDR3 comprises 16 residues. The germline CDR1 and CDR2 sequences are SGHKS and YYEKEE (reference sequence). The CDR3 nucleotides read TGTGCCAGCAGCTTGAAGGCGCGGGAGATCACCGGGGAGCTGTTTTTT. Translation gives CASSLKAREITGELFF.

This clonotype was observed a handful of times. V and J are TRBV11-3 and TRBJ2-4, with 9 nucleotides matching TRBD1. Trimming removed 0 bases from V and 4 bases from J; junction bases left unmatched: 4. From germline, CDR1 is SGHNT and CDR2 YENEEA. The CDR3 spans 16 residues. The CDR3, as DNA: TGTGCCAGCAGCTTAGAGGACAGGGGTTTTAAAAACATTCAGTACTTC. Protein product: CASSLEDRGFKNIQYF.

The table lists this clonotype with many counts. This chain connects TRBV24-1 to TRBJ2-2, with D maybe TRBD1 (5 bases). Germline CDR1 KGHDR, CDR2 SFDVKD. The CDR3 sequence is 16 residues long. Trimming cost V 3 bases and J 7 bases, with 17 bases left between them. CDR3 in DNA: TGTGCCACCAGTGATACAGATCAGGGAAGCTTCGGGGAGCTGTTTTTT. Translated, it gives CATSDTDQGSFGELFF.

A few counts support this clonotype. The chain has TRBV20-1 and TRBJ2-7, with D tentatively TRBD1 (6 bases). The V end was cut by 0 bases, the J end by 0 bases, with 9 bases between. The CDR3 sequence is 14 residues long. Germline lookup yields CDR1 DFQATT and CDR2 SNEGSKA (reference sequence). This chain's CDR3 is CSAREGTFSYEQYV. The DNA for the CDR3 is TGCAGTGCTAGAGAGGGGACATTCTCCTACGAGCAGTACGTC.

This chain joins TRBV29-1 and TRBJ2-1; 9 bases line up with TRBD1. The germline CDR1 and CDR2 sequences are SQVTM and ANQGSEA. With V trimmed by 6 bases and J by 8 bases, 8 bases remained unmatched. This CDR3 region has 13 residues. The CDR3 loop reads CSVPDRGGDEQFF. CDR3 coding DNA: TGCAGCGTCCCGGACAGGGGAGGCGATGAGCAGTTCTTC.

V is TRBV29-1 and J is TRBJ2-7; D perhaps matches TRBD1 (8 bases). Germline V gene sequence: CDR1 SQVTM, CDR2 ANQGSEA. V was trimmed by 4 bases and J by 2 bases, leaving 12 bases between them. This CDR3 is 13 amino acids long. The chain's CDR3 is CSVVQGGTYEQYF. CDR3 nucleotide sequence: TGCAGCGTTGTACAGGGGGGGACCTACGAGCAGTACTTC.

This clonotype is classed as medium-sized. The chain has TRBV20-1 and TRBJ2-1, with 9 bases that match TRBD1. The CDR3 contains 14 residues. The germline V gene has CDR1 DFQATT and CDR2 SNEGSKA (reference sequence). V was pared by 4 bases and J by 6 bases, with 7 bases of the junction left unmatched. CDR3 in DNA: TGCAGTGCTAACCGGGACAGGGAGCCCAATGAGCAGTTCTTC. Its protein product is CSANRDREPNEQFF.